This record covers a single TCR beta chain. Its target is not known. Germline CDR1 reads SNHLY; CDR2 reads FYNNEI. This CDR3 contains 14 residues. Between the trimmed V and J ends, which lost 9 bases and 2 bases, there was a span of 16 bases. CD4+ cells of the naive, central memory, regulatory and stem cell-like memory types were sorted via CD45RO/CCR7/CD25/CD127/CD95/CD27. The data derive from a study of beta chain features in type 1 diabetes. Expressed TCRB transcripts were sequenced because the entire RNA isolate underwent reverse transcription. Profiling relied on immunoSEQ multiplex PCR, and the TCRdb table lists in-frame clones only, not all of them. This table has about 230,000 clones, over 8.5% appearing once. The study, taken as a whole, reports: Individuals with type 1 diabetes displayed fewer insertions and more deletions at VDJ junctions.

The chain carries TRBV2 and TRBJ1-2; no firm D call. Sequencing input: naive CD4+ T cells from blood. This clonotype was obtained from a woman aged 18-29 years in good health. The CDR3 region is CASVEGDGNYGYTF. The CDR3 bases are TGTGCCAGTGTGGAGGGCGATGGAAACTATGGCTACACCTTC. The full variable domain, its missing parts supplied by reference TRBV2 and TRBJ1-2, is EPEVTQTPSHQVTQMGQEVILRCVPISNHLYFYWYRQILGQKVEFLVSFYNNEISEKSEIFDDQFSVERPDGSNFTLKIRSTKLEDSAMYFCASVEGDGNYGYTFGSGTRLTVV.